These 5 T cell receptor beta chains originate from one sample sequenced in a study of blood T cell repertoires in COVID-19. The table came from immunoSEQ multiplex PCR; TCRdb's copy has only in-frame clones and leaves some out. This table has 94,000 or so clones, 80% to 90% appearing once. Sequencing input: peripheral blood. These receptors originate from a woman between 65 and 79 years old with acute or convalescent COVID-19.

The CDR3 region is CASSVVAGGSLETQYF. In DNA, the CDR3 is TGTGCCAGCAGCGTAGTGGCGGGAGGGAGTCTTGAGACCCAGTACTTC. V usage is TRBV9 and J usage is TRBJ2-5; 9 nucleotides agree with TRBD2. V shed 0 bases, J shed 5 bases, and the junction held 8 bases outside the gene matches. Germline-derived CDR1 and CDR2 are SGDLS and YYNGEE. CDR3 length: 16 amino acids.

There are a few counts of this clone. The rearrangement joins TRBV10-3 to TRBJ2-5; D uncertain. Trimming pared 3 bases from V and 1 base from J, leaving 6 bases between. The germline gives CDR1 ENHRY, CDR2 SYGVKD. The CDR3 consists of 13 residues. The chain's CDR3 is CAISEYSQETQYF. The CDR3 region has the DNA TGTGCCATCAGTGAATACAGCCAAGAGACCCAGTACTTC.

The rearrangement joins TRBV7-3 to TRBJ1-2; 7 nucleotides match TRBD1. This CDR3 region has 14 residues. Germline trimming cut 1 base from V and 8 bases from J; bases unmatched to any gene: 7. Germline V CDR1 and CDR2: SGHTA, FQGTGA. The DNA of the CDR3 is TGTGCCAGCAGCTTAAAAAGGGACAGCTTAGGCTACACCTTC. Residues: CASSLKRDSLGYTF.

This clone was seen a few times. V and J are TRBV5-1 and TRBJ1-2, with D perhaps matching TRBD1 (5 bases). This CDR3 contains 14 residues. Germline CDR1 and CDR2: SGHRS and YFSETQ. V was shortened by 6 bases and J by 5 bases, with 17 bases between the two germline ends. CDR3 protein: CASNPDTGVYGYTF. CDR3 coding DNA: TGCGCCAGCAACCCGGACACGGGGGTTTATGGCTACACCTTC.

The chain uses TRBV19 and TRBJ1-5; D is ambiguous. V lost 0 bases and J lost 4, with 19 bases in between. Germline CDR1 and CDR2: LNHDA and SQIVND (reference sequence). This CDR3 spans 18 amino acids. The CDR3 loop is CASSIDLFRSARNQPQHF. DNA of the CDR3: TGTGCCAGTAGTATAGATCTATTCCGGTCAGCCAGGAATCAGCCCCAGCATTTT. The full variable domain, with the rest looked up from reference TRBV19 and TRBJ1-5, is DGGITQSPKYLFRKEGQNVTLSCEQNLNHDAMYWYRQDPGQGLRLIYYSQIVNDFQKGDIAEGYSVSREKKESFPLTVTSAQKNPTAFYLCASSIDLFRSARNQPQHFGDGTRLSIL.